This T cell receptor (beta chain) is drawn from a study of tumor-infiltrating lymphocytes in primary liver carcinoma. The overall study: Tumors were staged T1-T3 N0M0 and measured roughly 4.2 to 10 cm across. Samples gave roughly 3.5 to 7.13 million productive TCRbeta reads, similar across tissue types. Notes on the study in general: The study used bulk unsorted samples and so did not compare CD4+ and CD8+ repertoires. Blood's top-250-clone fraction was significantly lower than that of tumors (p = 0.039).

On this clonotype itself: The antigen remains unidentified.

Using a constant-region primer together with ProtoScript II reverse transcriptase, TCR beta cDNA was made from around 0.55 ug of total RNA. Each TCR beta library was derived from three nested multiplex PCR rounds that employed slightly modified ARM-PCR. Amplification in the first two PCR rounds was performed using TRBV1-TRBV30 forward primers and a C-beta reverse primer for around 11 cycles each. In TCRdb, the multiplex PCR reads were re-called with MiXCR into one record per CDR3 protein. The repertoire holds over 250,000 distinct CDR3 sequences, with nearly 60% as singletons. With 0 bases clipped from V and 5 bases from J, the junction kept 6 bases outside the gene matches. The CDR3 is made up of 16 amino acids. In germline, CDR1 is SGHKS, CDR2 YYEKEE (reference sequence). Unsorted whole blood supplied the blood RNA, and germline DNA was isolated too.

What was sequenced was peripheral blood. This TCR was sampled from a woman aged 25 to 39 with primary liver carcinoma and hepatitis B virus infection. The chain employs TRBV5-5 and TRBJ2-2; 8 bases are shared with TRBD2. DNA of the CDR3: TGTGCCAGCAGCTTGGGACAAGCGGGAGTGACCGGGGAGCTGTTTTTT. Protein sequence: CASSLGQAGVTGELFF.